The 15 T cell receptor beta chains below come from one sample, sequenced in a study of blood T cell repertoires in COVID-19. The assay was immunoSEQ multiplex PCR, and TCRdb's table has in-frame clones only and misses some. The top ten hold 7.5% to 9% of the sample, which has about 140,000 clones, 65% to 90% seen once. Sample: peripheral blood. The receptors here all came from a human donor in a cohort sampled during active COVID-19.

This clone is classed as large (0.1 to 1%). The gene calls are TRBV7-9 and TRBJ2-7; tentatively, D is TRBD1 (6 bases). The V end lost 8 bases, the J end lost 0 bases, and 14 bases lay between the germline ends. CDR3 size: 14 residues. The germline gives CDR1 SEHNR, CDR2 FQNEAQ (reference sequence). The DNA for the CDR3 is TGTGCCAGCCCCGGCCCAGGGGACTCCTACGAGCAGTACTTC. This translates into CASPGPGDSYEQYF.

The chain joins TRBV19 to TRBJ2-7; D unclear. Looked up from germline, CDR1 is LNHDA and CDR2 is SQIVND (reference sequence). The CDR3 consists of 14 residues. The V end lost 3 bases, the J end lost 2 bases, and 11 bases lay between the germline ends. This chain's CDR3 is CASSIYQRTYEQYF. CDR3 DNA: TGTGCCAGTAGTATCTATCAGCGCACCTACGAGCAGTACTTC.

V is TRBV5-5 and J is TRBJ2-5, with 7 bases matching TRBD2. The germline gives CDR1 SGHKS, CDR2 YYEKEE (reference sequence). V lost 0 bases to trimming and J lost 1 base; unmatched junction nucleotides: 6. The CDR3 sequence is 16 residues long. In DNA, the CDR3 is TGTGCCAGCAGCTTGGGCGGTACTAGCGCCCAAGAGACCCAGTACTTC. Amino acids: CASSLGGTSAQETQYF.

The chain joins TRBV7-2 to TRBJ2-7; the match to TRBD1 covers 7 bases. CDR1 is SGHTA and CDR2 is FQGNSA in the germline V gene. The CDR3 covers 13 residues. Trimming took 6 bases from V and 9 from J; bases not matched to a gene: 11. In nucleotides, the CDR3 is TGTGCCAGCAGTCCGGGACAGCACCTCGGGCAGTACTTC. Translation: CASSPGQHLGQYF.

The chain carries TRBV7-2 and TRBJ2-1, with D possibly being TRBD2 (5 bases). V was trimmed by 2 bases and J by 8 bases, leaving 13 bases between them. This CDR3 spans 14 amino acids. CDR1 and CDR2 from the germline V gene are SGHTA and FQGNSA. The CDR3 sequence: CASSLRGDFHEQFF. CDR3 in DNA: TGTGCCAGCAGCTTACGGGGTGATTTCCATGAGCAGTTCTTC.

CDR3 protein: CASSPAGTGSNTIYF. Here the CDR3 DNA reads TGTGCCAGCAGCCCGGCGGGGACAGGATCAAACACCATATATTTT. The V and J genes are TRBV7-9 and TRBJ1-3; 8 bases fit TRBD1. The CDR3 runs to 15 residues. The V gene's germline CDR1 is SEHNR and CDR2 FQNEAQ (reference sequence). V lost 5 bases and J lost 6; bases outside the gene matches: 9.

The rearrangement joins TRBV5-1 to TRBJ1-2, with 9 bases aligning to TRBD1. The CDR3 totals 14 residues. V lost 4 bases to trimming and J lost 8 bases; unmatched junction nucleotides: 9. CDR1 and CDR2 (germline): SGHRS, YFSETQ. This CDR3 reads CASSGIQGAEGYTF. CDR3 coding DNA: TGCGCCAGCAGCGGAATACAGGGGGCGGAGGGCTACACCTTC.

V and J are TRBV27 and TRBJ2-1; 7 bases align to TRBD2. V was clipped by 2 bases and J by 5 bases; unmatched bases: 0. The CDR3 is made up of 13 amino acids. The V gene's germline CDR1 is MNHEY and CDR2 SMNVEV (reference sequence). CDR3 amino acids: CASSLAGDNEQFF. The CDR3, as DNA: TGTGCCAGCAGTTTAGCGGGAGACAATGAGCAGTTCTTC.

The chain uses TRBV21-1 and TRBJ2-7; the DNA was not compared with TRBD1, the D call given in the table. TRBV21-1 is reported as a pseudogene. The CDR3 has 17 amino acids. The CDR3 region has the DNA TGTGCCAGCAGTAAAGACCGGGACAGCCTCCGCGGATACGAGCAGTACTTC. Its translation: CASSKDRDSLRGYEQYF.

V usage is TRBV3-1 (or the pseudogene TRBV3-2) and J usage is TRBJ1-2; unclear D gene. CDR3 length: 15 residues. Per the germline V gene, CDR1 is LGHDT and CDR2 is YNNKEL (reference sequence). Trimming stripped 4 bases from V and 6 bases from J, with 18 bases between. CDR3 in DNA: TGTGCCAGCAGCCCTATCCCCCGTGGCGGGGATGGCTACACCTTC. Residues: CASSPIPRGGDGYTF.

The chain couples TRBV18 to TRBJ1-2, with D unclear. With 3 bases removed from V and 1 base from J, the gap between germline ends came to 6 bases. This CDR3 has 13 amino acids. CDR1 is KGHSH and CDR2 is LQKENI in the germline V gene. CDR3 coding DNA: TGTGCCAGCTCACCGGGCGATAACTATGGCTACACCTTC. It codes for CASSPGDNYGYTF.

The chain joins TRBV5-6 to TRBJ2-3; perhaps TRBD2 as D (6 bases). CDR3 size: 15 residues. Germline assignment: CDR1 SGHDT and CDR2 YYEEEE. The V gene lost 4 bases and the J gene lost 0 bases, with 12 bases spanning the gap. The CDR3, as DNA: TGTGCCAGCAGCAACGGCGGGGTTAGCACAGATACGCAGTATTTT. Translation: CASSNGGVSTDTQYF.

The chain uses TRBV6-6 and TRBJ1-6; unclear D gene. V lost 1 base and J lost 5, with 9 bases in between. The germline gives CDR1 MNHNY, CDR2 SVGAGI (reference sequence). The CDR3 sequence is 15 residues long. The CDR3 loop is CASSYYSENNSPLHF. The CDR3, as DNA: TGTGCCAGCAGTTACTACAGTGAGAATAATTCACCCCTCCACTTT.

This clone has a single count. V gene TRBV20-1 combines with J gene TRBJ1-2, with D maybe TRBD1 (5 bases). This CDR3 has 13 residues. Trimming shortened V by 3 bases and J by 4 bases, and 12 bases separated the two germline ends. CDR1 is DFQATT, CDR2 SNEGSKA, per germline (reference sequence). The CDR3 region is CSASLQGIYGYTF. CDR3 coding DNA: TGCAGTGCTAGTCTCCAGGGAATCTATGGCTACACCTTC.

This clone was found once. CDR3 bases: TGCGCCAGCAGCCAATACAGAACAGAAAGGGAGCAGTACTTC. It is translated as CASSQYRTEREQYF. The chain has TRBV4-1 and TRBJ2-7, with D unclear. CDR1 MGHRA and CDR2 YSYEKL come from the germline V gene. The V end lost 2 bases, the J end lost 7 bases, and 15 bases lay between the germline ends. The CDR3 is 14 amino acids.